The 29 T cell receptor beta chains in this list originate from one sample, sequenced in a study of T-cell reconstitution after alpha-beta-depleted transplantation in children. TCRbeta library construction was performed incorporating unique molecular identifiers. TCRdb ran MiXCR on the PCR reads and lists one entry per CDR3 protein. The table shows 350,000 to 500,000 distinct CDR3 sequences, with roughly two fifths occurring only once. The sample consisted of PBMCs, taken before TCRalphabeta/CD19-depleted stem cell transplant. These receptors all stem from a girl aged 2-10 years with aplastic anemia, due to receive a stem cell transplant.

This chain uses TRBV20-1 with TRBJ2-4; 11 bases line up with TRBD2. V lost 5 bases and J lost 8; bases outside the gene matches: 14. CDR1 is DFQATT, CDR2 SNEGSKA, per germline (reference sequence). The CDR3 contains 16 residues. CDR3 coding DNA: TGCAGTGCTCCAGGGGTTAGCGGGAGGGCCGGGGACATTCAGTACTTC. Encoded protein: CSAPGVSGRAGDIQYF.

CDR3: CASSGAEYSNQPQHF. CDR3 DNA sequence: TGTGCCAGCAGTGGAGCTGAGTATAGCAATCAGCCCCAGCATTTT. The V call is TRBV6-1, the J call TRBJ1-5; D is unresolved. V was cut by 4 bases and J by 0 bases, with 10 bases left in between. Germline loops: CDR1 MNHNS, CDR2 SASEGT. The CDR3 totals 15 residues.

This clonotype was observed at least ten times. V usage is TRBV18 and J usage is TRBJ1-1; D unclear. Germline V CDR1 and CDR2: KGHSH, LQKENI. The V and J ends lost 1 base and 7 bases respectively, with 10 bases between them. The CDR3 sequence is 13 residues long. The CDR3 DNA reads TGTGCCAGCTCACCACTCGACCCTGATGAAGCTTTCTTT. Its translation is CASSPLDPDEAFF. The full variable domain, completed using reference TRBV18 and TRBJ1-1, is NAGVMQNPRHLVRRRGQEARLRCSPMKGHSHVYWYRQLPEEGLKFMVYLQKENIIDESGMPKERFSAEFPKEGPSILRIQQVVRGDSAAYFCASSPLDPDEAFFGQGTRLTVV.

This clonotype qualifies as medium-sized. This sequence joins TRBV7-9 and TRBJ2-1, with 8 bases identical to TRBD2. Germline V CDR1 and CDR2: SEHNR, FQNEAQ (reference sequence). The CDR3 covers 13 residues. Losses at the gene ends were 4 bases for V and 6 bases for J; bases not matched to a gene: 2. CDR3 in amino acids: CASSSTSGNEQFF. CDR3 bases: TGTGCCAGCAGCTCTACTAGCGGCAATGAGCAGTTCTTC.

V and J are TRBV4-1 and TRBJ2-1, with D uncertain. Germline CDR1 reads MGHRA; CDR2 reads YSYEKL. V lost 4 bases to trimming and J lost 3 bases, with 13 bases between them. This CDR3 has 15 amino acids. CDR3 in amino acids: CASSLESSLYNEQFF. The DNA of the CDR3 is TGCGCCAGCAGCCTAGAAAGTTCCCTCTACAATGAGCAGTTCTTC.

The chain couples TRBV7-9 to TRBJ2-1; TRBD2 aligns across 7 bases. V shed 4 bases and J 3 bases; nucleotides not matched to a gene: 9. CDR1 is SEHNR and CDR2 is FQNEAQ in the germline V gene (reference sequence). This CDR3 comprises 16 residues. The CDR3 spells CASSSPGLDGYNEQFF. CDR3 in DNA: TGTGCCAGCAGCTCGCCCGGACTAGATGGCTACAATGAGCAGTTCTTC.

V is TRBV12-3 or TRBV12-4 and J is TRBJ2-7, with 9 bases lining up with TRBD1. The ends lost 11 bases at V and 2 bases at J; junction bases unmatched: 25. This CDR3 has 19 residues. Here the CDR3 DNA reads TGTGCCCGCTGTTTTTCCTACTCGGCCTGGACAGGGGAGGCCTACGAGCAGTACTTC. It encodes CARCFSYSAWTGEAYEQYF.

This clonotype turned up a few times. V and J are TRBV6-1 and TRBJ2-6; D gene ambiguous. CDR3 length: 14 amino acids. Deletions cut 6 bases from V and 4 bases from J, with 10 bases between. Germline lookup yields CDR1 MNHNS and CDR2 SASEGT. CDR3 region: CASSRRAGANVLTF. In DNA, the CDR3 is TGTGCCAGCAGCCGGAGAGCGGGGGCCAACGTCCTGACTTTC.

The chain is built from TRBV20-1 and TRBJ1-3; no firm D call. The germline V gene has CDR1 DFQATT and CDR2 SNEGSKA (reference sequence). The germline V and J ends were trimmed by 4 bases and 3 bases, with 10 bases remaining between them. The CDR3 is 13 residues long. The CDR3 loop is CSATRFNGNTIYF. The DNA of the CDR3 is TGCAGTGCTACCAGATTCAATGGAAACACCATATATTTT.

This clonotype was counted a few times. V is TRBV28 and J is TRBJ2-3; D unresolved. Germline loops: CDR1 MDHEN, CDR2 SYDVKM. The CDR3 extends over 11 amino acids. Between the trimmed V and J ends, which lost 6 bases and 8 bases, there was a span of 9 bases. The CDR3 DNA is TGTGCCAGCAGCCCCTCAAGTACGCAGTATTTT. Residues: CASSPSSTQYF.

The rearrangement joins TRBV30 to TRBJ2-7; possible D gene TRBD2, 6 bases. V lost 1 base, J lost 6 bases, and 13 bases lay in between. In germline, CDR1 is GTSNPN, CDR2 SVGIG (reference sequence). CDR3 length: 13 residues. The CDR3 region has the DNA TGTGCCTGGAGTGGCGGGACCGGCGGCGAGCAGTACTTC. Translation: CAWSGGTGGEQYF.

The chain joins TRBV7-8 to TRBJ2-4; 9 bases agree with TRBD1. Losses at the gene ends were 1 base for V and 15 bases for J; bases not matched to a gene: 7. This CDR3 is 13 amino acids long. In germline, CDR1 is SGHVS, CDR2 FQNEAQ. The CDR3 loop is CASSLDGQGLRYF. The CDR3 coding sequence is TGTGCCAGCAGCTTAGATGGACAGGGGCTCCGGTACTTC.

This clonotype was seen a few times. V gene TRBV6-1 combines with J gene TRBJ2-7; 9 bases align to TRBD1. The ends lost 8 bases at V and 2 bases at J; junction bases unmatched: 10. CDR1 and CDR2 (germline): MNHNS, SASEGT. The CDR3 has 15 residues. The CDR3 sequence is CASGPFGTGPYEQYF. CDR3 nucleotides: TGTGCCAGCGGACCCTTTGGGACAGGGCCCTACGAGCAGTACTTC.

This clonotype was recorded at least ten times. The J gene is TRBJ2-5, the V gene TRBV27; 7 bases agree with TRBD2. The CDR3 consists of 14 residues. Per the germline V gene, CDR1 is MNHEY and CDR2 is SMNVEV (reference sequence). V lost 7 bases, J lost 4 bases, and 9 bases stayed unmatched. As DNA, the CDR3 is TGTGCCAGCACCCCCTCGGGAGGACTAGAGACCCAGTACTTC. It encodes CASTPSGGLETQYF.

This clonotype was counted ten times or more. The V gene is TRBV7-9, the J gene TRBJ2-7, with D perhaps matching TRBD1 (5 bases). The CDR3 sequence is 14 residues long. V dropped 0 bases and J dropped 5 bases, with 11 bases sitting between them. Germline-derived CDR1 and CDR2 are SEHNR and FQNEAQ (reference sequence). The CDR3 sequence: CASSLAAGLDEQYF. CDR3 coding DNA: TGTGCCAGCAGCTTAGCCGCAGGGTTGGACGAGCAGTACTTC.

The chain has TRBV18 and TRBJ2-3, with D tentatively TRBD2 (5 bases). V shed 6 bases and J shed 4 bases, with 17 bases lying between them. There are 15 residues in the CDR3. Germline V gene sequence: CDR1 KGHSH, CDR2 LQKENI. DNA for the CDR3: TGTGCCAGCTCCCCCGGCCCAAGCGGCGCAGATACGCAGTATTTT. This gives the protein CASSPGPSGADTQYF. The whole variable domain, filled in from reference TRBV18 and TRBJ2-3, reads NAGVMQNPRHLVRRRGQEARLRCSPMKGHSHVYWYRQLPEEGLKFMVYLQKENIIDESGMPKERFSAEFPKEGPSILRIQQVVRGDSAAYFCASSPGPSGADTQYFGPGTRLTVL.

The chain joins TRBV5-1 to TRBJ1-1, with a tentative D call TRBD1 (6 bases). The ends were cut back, 2 bases at V and 0 bases at J, with 14 bases in the middle. The CDR3 spans 16 residues. Germline CDR1 and CDR2: SGHRS and YFSETQ. The CDR3 DNA follows: TGCGCCAGCAGCTTTAGACAGGCCGCCTTGAACACTGAAGCTTTCTTT. It is translated as CASSFRQAALNTEAFF.

The chain carries TRBV20-1 and TRBJ2-3; TRBD1 aligns across 8 bases. Germline CDR1 and CDR2: DFQATT and SNEGSKA (reference sequence). The CDR3 contains 14 residues. V shed 5 bases and J 6 bases; nucleotides not matched to a gene: 10. CDR3 bases: TGCAGTGCTCCAGGACAGGGCCCCCCGGATACGCAGTATTTT. As protein: CSAPGQGPPDTQYF.

A remark on this clonotype: The junction departs from the called germline gene at one end, perhaps through a read error. The gene calls are TRBV24-1 and TRBJ2-5, with 9 bases that match TRBD1. There are 15 residues in the CDR3. Germline CDR1 reads KGHDR; CDR2 reads SFDVKD. CDR3: CATSPTGGSQETLYF. The CDR3 nucleotides are TGTGCCACCAGCCCGACAGGGGGAAGCCAAGAGACCCTGTACTTC.

This clonotype was recorded a few times. The chain's CDR3 is CSARAQGYEQYF. The CDR3 region has the DNA TGCAGTGCTAGAGCACAGGGTTACGAGCAGTACTTC. This chain joins TRBV20-1 and TRBJ2-7; tentatively, D is TRBD1 (6 bases). Germline-derived CDR1 and CDR2 are DFQATT and SNEGSKA (reference sequence). V lost 1 base and J 4 bases, leaving 8 bases between the germline ends. The CDR3 has 12 residues.

This clonotype was counted at least ten times. The chain recombines TRBV20-1 with TRBJ2-3; 10 bases are a match to TRBD2. The CDR3 is 15 amino acids. CDR1 is DFQATT and CDR2 is SNEGSKA in the germline V gene (reference sequence). J lost 7 bases, V lost 0 bases, and 7 bases had no gene match. For the CDR3, the DNA is TGCAGTGCTAGAGATAGCGGGAGGTCTTCCAATACGCAGTATTTT. Encoded protein: CSARDSGRSSNTQYF.

This clonotype appeared once. The gene calls are TRBV20-1 and TRBJ2-7; TRBD2 agrees at 7 bases. CDR3 length: 15 amino acids. Germline V CDR1 and CDR2: DFQATT, SNEGSKA (reference sequence). The V gene end was trimmed by 5 bases and the J gene end by 0 bases; junction bases not matched to a gene: 10. The CDR3 bases are TGCAGTGCTGGCTTAAGCGGGGTAAGCTCCTACGAGCAGTACTTC. Translated: CSAGLSGVSSYEQYF.

This clonotype was seen many times. The chain links TRBV12-3 or TRBV12-4 to TRBJ2-1, with D possibly being TRBD2 (5 bases). The CDR3 spans 13 residues. V was trimmed by 8 bases and J by 1 base, leaving 9 bases between them. CDR3 loop: CASGRGSYNEQFF. The CDR3 DNA is TGTGCCAGCGGACGGGGTTCCTACAATGAGCAGTTCTTC.

This chain connects TRBV7-8 to TRBJ2-1; 15 nucleotides match TRBD2. This CDR3 contains 16 residues. Germline assignment: CDR1 SGHVS and CDR2 FQNEAQ. V was pared by 3 bases and J by 8 bases, with 5 bases of the junction left unmatched. In DNA, the CDR3 is TGTGCCAGCAGCTTGCCGGGACTAGCGGGAGGATATGAGCAGTTCTTC. Translated, it gives CASSLPGLAGGYEQFF.

V is TRBV7-2 and J is TRBJ2-1, with 7 bases aligning to TRBD1. The germline CDR1 and CDR2 sequences are SGHTA and FQGNSA. The CDR3 loop spans 15 amino acids. After removal of 1 base from V and 6 bases from J, the junction contained 6 bases not matched to a gene. The CDR3 loop is CASSLGGGVLNEQFF. The CDR3 region has the DNA TGTGCCAGCAGCTTAGGAGGGGGCGTCCTCAATGAGCAGTTCTTC.

The CDR3 coding sequence is TGTGCCAGCAGAGGCACCGTGGACACCGGGGAGCTGTTTTTT. Translating gives CASRGTVDTGELFF. V usage is TRBV12-3 or TRBV12-4 and J usage is TRBJ2-2, with D uncertain. The CDR3 contains 14 residues. Trimming shortened V by 6 bases and J by 3 bases, and 11 bases separated the two germline ends.

The chain is built from TRBV20-1 and TRBJ2-1; no reliable D call. The CDR3 extends over 13 amino acids. V lost 3 bases to trimming and J lost 1 base, with 7 bases between them. Germline V gene sequence: CDR1 DFQATT, CDR2 SNEGSKA (reference sequence). CDR3 protein: CSARDTSYNEQFF. CDR3 bases: TGCAGTGCTAGGGATACTTCCTACAATGAGCAGTTCTTC.

The CDR3 nucleotides are TGCGCCAGCAGCGTGGAAGGGGACACCGGGGAGCTGTTTTTT. This encodes CASSVEGDTGELFF. The chain couples TRBV5-1 to TRBJ2-2; D might be TRBD1 (5 bases). The CDR3 is made up of 14 amino acids. Germline CDR1 is SGHRS and CDR2 is YFSETQ. Trimming shortened V by 4 bases and J by 3 bases, and 10 bases separated the two germline ends.

V usage is TRBV25-1 and J usage is TRBJ2-2, with 8 bases fitting TRBD1. Germline V gene sequence: CDR1 MGHDK, CDR2 SYGVNS. The CDR3 is 15 residues long. Trimming removed 1 base from V and 12 bases from J; junction bases left unmatched: 10. CDR3 residues: CASSEFVWQGAKLFF. The CDR3 coding sequence is TGTGCCAGCAGTGAATTTGTATGGCAGGGGGCGAAGCTGTTTTTT.